This TCR beta chain comes out of a study of T-cell memory formation after mild COVID-19. Overall study findings and caveats: While clones contracting from day 15 to 85 were balanced between CD4 and CD8, later expanders leaned CD4+.

Trimming took 1 base from V and 0 from J, leaving 7 bases between them. CDR1 LNHNV and CDR2 YYDKDF come from the germline V gene (reference sequence). This CDR3 region has 15 residues. From the 5' RACE reads, TCRdb called clonotypes with MiXCR, one entry per CDR3 protein. This sample has 500,000 to 600,000 distinct CDR3 sequences; more than 15% occur once, and the top ten carry 12%. A word on this clonotype: What it binds is not known.

The sequenced sample was PBMCs or a T cell subset sorted from them (not recorded which). The chain couples TRBV15 to TRBJ1-3; D is uncertain. This TCR came from an adult woman who had mild COVID-19 (a few samples of this study predate the infection). Cell type and time point are not known. As DNA, the CDR3 is TGTGCCACCAGCAGAGTTAGGAACTCTGGAAACACCATATATTTT. Amino acid sequence: CATSRVRNSGNTIYF.